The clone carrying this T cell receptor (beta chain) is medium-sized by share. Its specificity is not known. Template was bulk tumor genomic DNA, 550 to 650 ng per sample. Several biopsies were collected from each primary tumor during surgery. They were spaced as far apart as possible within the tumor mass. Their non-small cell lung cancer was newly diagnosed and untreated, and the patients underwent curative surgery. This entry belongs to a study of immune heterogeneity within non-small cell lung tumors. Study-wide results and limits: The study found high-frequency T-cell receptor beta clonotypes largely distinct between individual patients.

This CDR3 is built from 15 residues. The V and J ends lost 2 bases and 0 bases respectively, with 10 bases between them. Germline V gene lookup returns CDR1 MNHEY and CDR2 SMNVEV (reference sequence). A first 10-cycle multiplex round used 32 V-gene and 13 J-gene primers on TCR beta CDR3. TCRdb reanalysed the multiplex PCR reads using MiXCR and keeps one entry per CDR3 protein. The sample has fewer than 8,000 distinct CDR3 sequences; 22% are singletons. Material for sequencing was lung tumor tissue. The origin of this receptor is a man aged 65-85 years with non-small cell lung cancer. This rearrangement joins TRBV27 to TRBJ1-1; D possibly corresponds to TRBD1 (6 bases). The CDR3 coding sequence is TGTGCCAGCAGTTTAAGGACAGCGTTGAACACTGAAGCTTTCTTT. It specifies CASSLRTALNTEAFF.